The next 22 T cell receptor beta chains were all read from a single sample in a study of control samples from healthy donors and cancer patients. Method: immunoSEQ multiplex PCR; TCRdb's copy keeps in-frame clones and lacks some. The table lists approximately 150,000 clones, 94% of them singletons. The material sequenced was blood. These receptors all stem from a man aged 40-55 years in good health.

Only a few counts were recorded for this clone. The chain employs TRBV11-2 and TRBJ1-6, with TRBD1 as a possible D gene (6 bases). Trimming shortened V by 3 bases and J by 7 bases, and 13 bases separated the two germline ends. The CDR3 covers 15 residues. In germline, CDR1 is SGHAT, CDR2 FQNNGV. The CDR3 protein is CASSFRQVKNSPLHF. CDR3 DNA sequence: TGTGCCAGCAGCTTCCGACAGGTCAAGAATTCACCCCTCCACTTT. Together with reference TRBV11-2 and TRBJ1-6, the CDR3 gives the full variable domain: EAGVAQSPRYKIIEKRQSVAFWCNPISGHATLYWYQQILGQGPKLLIQFQNNGVVDDSQLPKDRFSAERLKGVDSTLKIQPAKLEDSAVYLCASSFRQVKNSPLHFGNGTRLTVT.

The chain has TRBV9 and TRBJ2-3; no definite D call. Trimming took off 1 base at V and 4 bases at J, with 13 bases between the two ends. This CDR3 has 15 amino acids. Germline V CDR1 and CDR2: SGDLS, YYNGEE. CDR3 residues: CASSVSFGGADTQYF. As DNA, the CDR3 is TGTGCCAGCAGCGTATCCTTCGGCGGAGCAGATACGCAGTATTTT.

The chain has TRBV7-6 and TRBJ1-5, with D possibly being TRBD1 (6 bases). Germline CDR1 is SGHVS and CDR2 is FNYEAQ. With 5 bases removed from V and 2 bases from J, the gap between germline ends came to 10 bases. The CDR3 sequence is 14 residues long. The CDR3 DNA reads as TGTGCCAGCAGCCCGAACAGGGGCAATCAGCCCCAGCATTTT. This encodes CASSPNRGNQPQHF.

The chain couples TRBV7-8 to TRBJ1-4; D is undetermined. Trimming shortened V by 4 bases and J by 0 bases, and 9 bases separated the two germline ends. The CDR3 is made up of 15 amino acids. Per the germline V gene, CDR1 is SGHVS and CDR2 is FQNEAQ. The CDR3 region is CASSSYGATNEKLFF. The CDR3, as DNA: TGTGCCAGCAGCTCTTACGGTGCAACTAATGAAAAACTGTTTTTT.

This clone was detected only once. This chain links TRBV6-5 with TRBJ1-1, with D possibly TRBD1 on 5 matching bases. The V gene's germline CDR1 is MNHEY and CDR2 SVGAGI. The CDR3 spans 15 residues. V lost 2 bases and J 0 bases, leaving 10 bases between the germline ends. CDR3 DNA: TGTGCCAGCAGTTACGGCCTAGGGGTGAACACTGAAGCTTTCTTT. Translating gives CASSYGLGVNTEAFF.

V is TRBV6-5 and J is TRBJ2-1, with 10 bases fitting TRBD2. The V and J ends lost 7 bases and 9 bases, in that order; junction bases with no gene match: 9. Germline V lookup: CDR1 MNHEY, CDR2 SVGAGI. The CDR3 runs to 14 residues. CDR3 region: CASKPGLAFGEQFF. Written as DNA, the CDR3 is TGTGCCAGCAAACCGGGACTAGCGTTTGGTGAGCAGTTCTTC.

The V call is TRBV6-5, the J call TRBJ1-2; D not resolved. Between the trimmed V and J ends, which lost 5 bases and 0 bases, there was a span of 13 bases. CDR1 and CDR2 (germline): MNHEY, SVGAGI. This CDR3 is 15 amino acids long. DNA of the CDR3: TGTGCCAGCAGTCCGTCGACGGTAGCTAACTATGGCTACACCTTC. Its translation: CASSPSTVANYGYTF.

The chain links TRBV11-2 to TRBJ1-1; D gene unclear. The CDR3 is 12 residues long. With 4 bases removed from V and 7 bases from J, the gap between germline ends came to 10 bases. CDR1 SGHAT and CDR2 FQNNGV come from the germline V gene. The CDR3 here is CASSYGRLEAFF. CDR3 DNA: TGTGCCAGCAGCTATGGGAGGCTTGAAGCTTTCTTT.

This clone was seen only once. The V call is TRBV28, the J call TRBJ2-2; 11 bases map to TRBD1. The V and J ends lost 8 bases and 1 base, in that order; junction bases with no gene match: 6. Germline V lookup: CDR1 MDHEN, CDR2 SYDVKM. The CDR3 consists of 16 residues. CDR3 loop: CASGEDRGLNTGELFF. The DNA for the CDR3 is TGTGCCAGCGGTGAGGACAGGGGGCTGAACACCGGGGAGCTGTTTTTT.

This clone was counted a few times. V gene TRBV10-1 combines with J gene TRBJ1-6; no definite D call. Germline CDR1 WNHNN, CDR2 SYGVQD (reference sequence). V was cut by 0 bases and J by 10 bases, with 10 bases left in between. There are 14 residues in the CDR3. The chain's CDR3 is CASSESVGSSPLHF. The CDR3 nucleotides read TGCGCCAGCAGTGAGTCCGTCGGCAGCTCACCCCTCCACTTT.

The rearrangement joins TRBV3-1 (or the pseudogene TRBV3-2) to TRBJ1-1; D unclear. This CDR3 has 16 amino acids. Germline CDR1 reads LGHDT; CDR2 reads YNNKEL (reference sequence). Trimming shortened V by 2 bases and J by 4 bases, and 17 bases separated the two germline ends. CDR3: CASSQRSGRRATEAFF. CDR3 nucleotide sequence: TGTGCCAGCAGCCAAAGATCGGGGAGGAGGGCCACTGAAGCTTTCTTT.

V is TRBV19 and J is TRBJ1-5, with D maybe TRBD1 (6 bases). The CDR3 extends over 13 amino acids. The germline V gene has CDR1 LNHDA and CDR2 SQIVND (reference sequence). The V gene lost 7 bases and the J gene lost 5 bases, with 12 bases spanning the gap. The CDR3 bases are TGTGCCAGTACCCTTAACAGGGATCAGCCCCAGCATTTT. This encodes CASTLNRDQPQHF.

The V gene is TRBV9, the J gene TRBJ2-7; 8 nucleotides agree with TRBD1. J was trimmed by 2 bases and V by 0 bases; bases with no gene match: 1. Germline V CDR1 and CDR2: SGDLS, YYNGEE. The CDR3 extends over 14 amino acids. The CDR3: CASSVGTGPYEQYF. CDR3 nucleotides: TGTGCCAGCAGCGTAGGGACAGGGCCCTACGAGCAGTACTTC.

The chain combines TRBV3-1 (or the pseudogene TRBV3-2) with TRBJ1-6, with TRBD1 as a possible D gene (5 bases). CDR1 LGHDT and CDR2 YNNKEL come from the germline V gene (reference sequence). Trimming took 4 bases from V and 6 from J, leaving 16 bases between them. The CDR3 runs 16 residues. The CDR3: CASSPGVGETNSPLHF. In DNA, the CDR3 is TGTGCCAGCAGCCCCGGGGTGGGGGAGACTAATTCACCCCTCCACTTT.

The rearrangement joins TRBV28 to TRBJ1-1; no reliable D call. CDR3 length equals 12 residues. The V and J ends lost 2 bases and 2 bases respectively, with 3 bases between them. The germline V gene has CDR1 MDHEN and CDR2 SYDVKM. The CDR3 region has the DNA TGTGCCAGCAGTTTACTAAACACTGAAGCTTTCTTT. This translates into CASSLLNTEAFF.

V gene TRBV5-1 combines with J gene TRBJ2-3, with 8 bases identical to TRBD2. The CDR3 covers 14 residues. The V and J ends lost 0 bases and 7 bases, in that order; junction bases with no gene match: 4. In germline, CDR1 is SGHRS, CDR2 YFSETQ. The CDR3 here is CASSLGGLDHTQYF. The CDR3 coding sequence is TGCGCCAGCAGCTTGGGGGGACTAGACCATACGCAGTATTTT.

This clone is a singleton in its sample. The rearrangement links TRBV28 to TRBJ2-7, with a tentative D call TRBD2 (5 bases). Germline-derived CDR1 and CDR2 are MDHEN and SYDVKM. The V gene lost 5 bases and the J gene lost 3 bases, with 14 bases spanning the gap. The CDR3 sequence is 14 residues long. CDR3 DNA: TGTGCCAGCAGTCCGGGCCTCGCGGGCTACGAGCAGTACTTC. Its translation: CASSPGLAGYEQYF.

The rearrangement joins TRBV28 to TRBJ1-1, with TRBD1 identical over 11 bases. This CDR3 has 15 residues. Germline CDR1 and CDR2: MDHEN and SYDVKM. V shed 6 bases and J 3 bases; nucleotides not matched to a gene: 6. The CDR3 is CASSLGQGAYTEAFF. In DNA form, the CDR3 reads TGTGCCAGCAGCCTTGGACAGGGGGCCTACACTGAAGCTTTCTTT.

The chain links TRBV4-1 to TRBJ2-7, with TRBD1 as a possible D gene (5 bases). V gave up 1 base and J gave up 3 bases, with 13 bases separating them. The V gene's germline CDR1 is MGHRA and CDR2 YSYEKL. This CDR3 has 15 amino acids. The CDR3 region has the DNA TGCGCCAGCAGCCAAGGACAGCTACAACACTACGAGCAGTACTTC. Its translation is CASSQGQLQHYEQYF.

The chain employs TRBV4-1 and TRBJ1-5; 12 bases map to TRBD1. V dropped 5 bases and J dropped 6; count of bases not matched to a gene: 5. The germline V gene has CDR1 MGHRA and CDR2 YSYEKL. The CDR3 contains 15 residues. In nucleotides, the CDR3 is TGCGCCAGCAGCAAGGGACAGGGGGCTGGTCAGCCCCAGCATTTT. It codes for CASSKGQGAGQPQHF.

Here the CDR3 DNA reads TGTGCCAGCAGCCAGGGGGGGGGAGGCAATCAGCCCCAGCATTTT. Translated: CASSQGGGGNQPQHF. The chain employs TRBV11-2 and TRBJ1-5, with TRBD1 matching over 7 bases. CDR3 length: 15 amino acids. V shed 5 bases and J 2 bases; nucleotides not matched to a gene: 6. Germline lookup yields CDR1 SGHAT and CDR2 FQNNGV.

The chain carries TRBV6-7 and TRBJ1-1; 9 nucleotides agree with TRBD1. TRBV6-7 is an ORF; its function is uncertain. This CDR3 spans 15 amino acids. The junction had 3 bases not matched to a gene; V was cut back by 0 bases and J by 4 bases. The DNA for the CDR3 is TGTGCCAGCAGTTACTCGGAGGACAGGGGCACTGAAGCTTTCTTT. Translating it yields CASSYSEDRGTEAFF.